This T cell receptor (beta chain) was documented in a study of tumor-infiltrating lymphocytes in glioblastoma multiforme. The CDR3 length is 12 residues. Per the germline V gene, CDR1 is MNHNS and CDR2 is SASEGT. Trimming removed 7 bases from V and 4 bases from J, with 8 bases in between. Multiple V-beta primers and a C-beta primer amplified TCRB from RNA. A C-beta primer primed TCRB cDNA from 0.5 ug RNA. Using its own MiXCR run on the multiplex PCR reads, TCRdb lists one record per CDR3 protein. The data show more than 10,000 distinct CDR3 sequences, 66% seen once. The material sequenced was brain tumor tissue. The receptor was isolated from a male donor with glioblastoma. The chain recombines TRBV6-1 with TRBJ2-1, with D maybe TRBD1 (5 bases). The CDR3 DNA reads TGTGCCAGCACAGGACAATACAATGAGCAGTTCTTC. This gives the protein CASTGQYNEQFF.